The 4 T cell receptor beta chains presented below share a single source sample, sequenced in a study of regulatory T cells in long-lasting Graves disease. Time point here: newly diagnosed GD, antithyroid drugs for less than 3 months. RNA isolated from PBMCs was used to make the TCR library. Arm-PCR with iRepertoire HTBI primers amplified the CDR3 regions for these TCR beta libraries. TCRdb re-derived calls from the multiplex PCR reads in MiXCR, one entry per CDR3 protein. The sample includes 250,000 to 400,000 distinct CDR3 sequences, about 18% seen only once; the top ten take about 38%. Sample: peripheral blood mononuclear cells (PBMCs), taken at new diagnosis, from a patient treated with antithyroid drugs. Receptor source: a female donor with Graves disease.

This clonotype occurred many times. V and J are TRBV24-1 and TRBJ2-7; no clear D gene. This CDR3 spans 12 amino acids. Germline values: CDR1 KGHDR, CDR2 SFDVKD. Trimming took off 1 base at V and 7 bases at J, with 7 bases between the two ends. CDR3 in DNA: TGTGCCACCAGTGATTTTTCATCGGAGCAGTACTTC. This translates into CATSDFSSEQYF.

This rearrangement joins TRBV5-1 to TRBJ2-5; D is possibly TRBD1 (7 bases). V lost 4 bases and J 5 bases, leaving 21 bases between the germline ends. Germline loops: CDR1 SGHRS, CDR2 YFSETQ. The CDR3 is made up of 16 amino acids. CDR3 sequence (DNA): TGCGCCAGCAGCCGGGGGACAGTCGTCACCAAGGAGACCCAGTACTTC. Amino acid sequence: CASSRGTVVTKETQYF.

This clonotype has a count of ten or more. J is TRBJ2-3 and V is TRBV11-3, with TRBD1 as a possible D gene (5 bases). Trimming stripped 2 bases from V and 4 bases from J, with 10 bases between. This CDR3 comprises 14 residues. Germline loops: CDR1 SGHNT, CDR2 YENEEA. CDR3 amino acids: CASSLRIGADTQYF. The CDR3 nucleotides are TGTGCCAGCAGCTTAAGAATAGGGGCAGATACGCAGTATTTT.

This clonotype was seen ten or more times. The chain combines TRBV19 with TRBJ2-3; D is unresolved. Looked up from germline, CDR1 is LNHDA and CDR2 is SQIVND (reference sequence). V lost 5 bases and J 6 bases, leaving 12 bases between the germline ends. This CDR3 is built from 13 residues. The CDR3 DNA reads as TGTGCCAGTAGTGTTTCGACTGGGGATACGCAGTATTTT. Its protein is CASSVSTGDTQYF.